The present T cell receptor beta chain was sequenced within a study of T-cell memory formation after mild COVID-19. Study results and limitations: In second-wave clones peaking day 37, SARS-CoV-2 specificity remained unconfirmed. CD4+ clones that contracted lay mainly in CM and EM; CD8+ ones lay in EMRA.

Of note for this clonotype: Its antigen is still unknown.

CDR3 length: 13 residues. V dropped 5 bases and J dropped 3 bases, with 7 bases sitting between them. CDR1 is LGHDT, CDR2 YNNKEL, per germline (reference sequence). TCRdb passed the 5' RACE reads through MiXCR, listing each CDR3 protein once. This sample has about 110,000 distinct CDR3 sequences, with 15% to 20% found just once. This receptor was obtained from an adult woman who had mild COVID-19 (a few samples of this study predate the infection). Cell type and time point are not known. Sample: PBMCs or a T cell subset sorted from them (not recorded which). The chain is built from TRBV3-1 and TRBJ2-2; tentatively, D is TRBD2 (6 bases). CDR3 in DNA: TGTGCCAGCAGCGTAGCGGACACCGGGGAGCTGTTTTTT. Protein product: CASSVADTGELFF.